This TCR beta chain was captured by sequencing in a study of T cells after yellow fever vaccination. At the level of the study: Fractions of low cell number were prepared using SMART-Seq v4 Ultra Low Input.

This clonotype was counted only a few times. Its antigen remains unknown. One entry per CDR3 protein results from TCRdb running MiXCR on the 5' RACE reads. The table has 280,000 or so distinct CDR3 sequences, around 8.6% seen once. Points from the study as a whole: Secondary responses were weaker yet peaked faster, day 5 versus 15. Few clonotypes appeared in both CD4 and CD8 compartments. The booster response re-showed most primary clones: 96% CD4, 88% CD8.

The source material was CD4+ T cells sorted from PBMCs, sampled 5 days after the yellow fever booster vaccination. The TCR comes from a man aged 18 to 30 who received the YFV17D yellow fever vaccine.

CDR3 nucleotides: TGTGCCAGCAGCTTAAATGGGGGCTCTAACTATGGCTACACCTTC. As protein: CASSLNGGSNYGYTF. The V gene is TRBV7-3, the J gene TRBJ1-2; a weak D match, TRBD1 (6 bases). Trimming left V 1 base short and J 0 bases short, with 9 bases between. The CDR3 contains 15 residues. CDR1 and CDR2 (germline): SGHTA, FQGTGA. The full variable domain, rest sourced from reference TRBV7-3 and TRBJ1-2, is GAGVSQTPSNKVTEKGKYVELRCDPISGHTALYWYRQSLGQGPEFLIYFQGTGAADDSGLPNDRFFAVRPEGSVSTLKIQRTERGDSAVYLCASSLNGGSNYGYTFGSGTRLTVV.